This TCR beta chain comes out of a study of T cells in Graves' hyperthyroidism and ophthalmopathy. A word on this clonotype: The antigen remains unidentified.

Amplified regions were TCR beta CDR3 sequences from RNA transcripts. First-round RT-PCR of the TCR CDR3 relied on the HTBI primer set. TCRdb redid the calling of the multiplex PCR reads with MiXCR, one entry per CDR3 protein. The table has around 600,000 distinct CDR3 sequences, around 14% seen once; the top ten hold roughly 7.3%. Study-level results: A 13 V-J model separated ophthalmopathy from stable hyperthyroidism.

Diagnosis rested on symptoms, serum thyroxine and TRAb, thyroid ultrasound, and orbital computed tomography. The receptor comes from a woman in her thirties with Graves' hyperthyroidism. The specimen sequenced was blood.

The CDR3 bases are TGTGCCAGCAGCCAAGGTTACGGGAGCTCCTACGAGCAGTACTTC. Its protein product is CASSQGYGSSYEQYF. The V and J genes are TRBV4-2 and TRBJ2-7; TRBD2 is a possible D gene (6 bases). Germline CDR1 and CDR2: LGHNA and YNFKEQ. This CDR3 contains 15 residues. Trimming removed 1 base at V and 0 bases at J, with 10 bases between.